Sequencing of this T cell receptor beta chain was carried out in a study of early T cells in non-severe SARS-CoV-2 infection. Study as a whole: It was bulk RNA from unsorted whole blood that was sequenced, and the chains were unpaired.

One entry per CDR3 protein, called by TCRdb with MiXCR from the 5' RACE reads. The sample records tens of thousands of distinct CDR3 sequences, about 8% being singletons. This clonotype was counted ten times or more. Trimming took 2 bases from V and 0 from J, leaving 14 bases between them. Germline V gene lookup returns CDR1 LGHNA and CDR2 YSLEER. The CDR3 consists of 18 residues. The gene calls are TRBV4-3 and TRBJ2-6; D may be TRBD1 or TRBD2 (5 bases each). The specimen was whole blood, collected at baseline. This receptor was taken from an adult who was a healthcare worker with PCR-confirmed SARS-CoV-2 infection or an uninfected control (not recorded which). This CDR3 is CASSQPGRTPSGANVLTF. The DNA of the CDR3 is TGCGCCAGCAGCCAACCGGGACGCACCCCCTCTGGGGCCAACGTCCTGACTTTC.